The 6 T cell receptor beta chains below come from one sample, sequenced in a study of PD-L1 blockade in urothelial cancer. Some clones are missing from TCRdb's copy, which holds only in-frame ones; the method was immunoSEQ multiplex PCR. The sample has over 35,000 clones; just over 90% are singletons. This sample's time point: pretreatment peripheral blood. The sequencing used PBMCs, collected around atezolizumab (anti-PD-L1) treatment. These receptors all come from a woman aged 55 to 70 with urothelial cancer.

In DNA form, the CDR3 reads TGTGCCAGCAGTGAATATACGGGATCCTCCTACAATGAGCAGTTCTTC. Protein product: CASSEYTGSSYNEQFF. This chain joins TRBV25-1 and TRBJ2-1, with D perhaps matching TRBD2 (5 bases). V lost 0 bases to trimming and J lost 0 bases, with 9 bases between them. Germline V CDR1 and CDR2: MGHDK, SYGVNS. This CDR3 is built from 16 residues.

This chain joins TRBV18 and TRBJ1-5; 10 nucleotides match TRBD1. Looked up from germline, CDR1 is KGHSH and CDR2 is LQKENI. The CDR3 spans 14 residues. The V gene end was trimmed by 5 bases and the J gene end by 6 bases; junction bases not matched to a gene: 4. CDR3 nucleotide sequence: TGTGCCAGCTCAGGAGGGGACAGGGGTCAGCCCCAGCATTTT. Translated, it gives CASSGGDRGQPQHF.

This chain uses TRBV29-1 with TRBJ2-1; 10 nucleotides agree with TRBD2. This CDR3 is built from 13 residues. V shed 6 bases, J shed 8 bases, and the junction held 7 bases outside the gene matches. Germline lookup yields CDR1 SQVTM and CDR2 ANQGSEA. This chain's CDR3 is CSVRASGSHEQFF. The CDR3 bases are TGCAGCGTCCGGGCTAGCGGGAGCCATGAGCAGTTCTTC.

This clone was seen a single time. This chain joins TRBV7-9 and TRBJ2-2; a possible D gene is TRBD2 (6 bases). V lost 5 bases to trimming and J lost 5 bases, with 12 bases between them. Per germline, CDR1 SEHNR and CDR2 FQNEAQ (reference sequence). CDR3 length: 14 residues. The CDR3 DNA is TGTGCCAGCAGCCTCCGGGAGACGACCGGGGAGCTGTTTTTT. The encoded protein is CASSLRETTGELFF.

The V gene is TRBV19, the J gene TRBJ1-5, with 7 nucleotides matching TRBD1. V shed 5 bases, J shed 3 bases, and the junction held 7 bases outside the gene matches. This CDR3 comprises 15 residues. Germline CDR1 LNHDA, CDR2 SQIVND (reference sequence). The DNA of the CDR3 is TGTGCCAGTAGTTCTGAGGGGGCGAACAATCAGCCCCAGCATTTT. Translating gives CASSSEGANNQPQHF.

The V and J genes are TRBV2 and TRBJ2-7; TRBD1 matches 9 bases. The CDR3 has 14 residues. CDR1 and CDR2 (germline): SNHLY, FYNNEI. V shed 7 bases and J 3 bases; nucleotides not matched to a gene: 7. The DNA for the CDR3 is TGTGCCAGCACCCGGGACAGGGCTAACTACGAGCAGTACTTC. It codes for CASTRDRANYEQYF. Variable domain in full (rest from reference TRBV2 and TRBJ2-7): EPEVTQTPSHQVTQMGQEVILRCVPISNHLYFYWYRQILGQKVEFLVSFYNNEISEKSEIFDDQFSVERPDGSNFTLKIRSTKLEDSAMYFCASTRDRANYEQYFGPGTRLTVT.